This TCR beta chain was obtained from a study of cytomegalovirus exposure and HLA in healthy donors. Study-wide context: T cells numbering approximately 170 million yielded around 120 million unique TCR beta sequences in an earlier analysis.

The PCR made use of 60 Vbeta and 13 Jbeta primers. Authors' analysis steps: Later analysis identified 65 million to 80 million unique TCR beta chains, roughly 11 million shared. The repertoire was sequenced with immunoSEQ multiplex PCR; TCRdb's copy has only in-frame clones and lacks some. That table supplies the V and J calls and clone size; D and trimming were determined from the DNA. Among some 100,000 clones, under 80% were seen once, and the ten largest hold around a tenth. Study results and caveats: The CMV antigen specificity of a few CMV-associated chains was confirmed through in vitro analysis. The study assumed roughly uniform donor sequencing depth for presence/absence analyses.

In the case of this clone: Antigen: not known.

The CDR3 loop spans 13 amino acids. Looked up from germline, CDR1 is SGHTA and CDR2 is FQGNSA. V shed 5 bases and J shed 3 bases, with 11 bases lying between them. Sequenced material: PBMCs. The origin of this receptor is a woman between 45 and 60 years old in good health and CMV-seropositive. V is TRBV7-2 and J is TRBJ2-7; D may be TRBD2 (6 bases). CDR3 residues: CASSRTNRYEQYF. In DNA form, the CDR3 reads TGTGCCAGCAGCCGGACTAACCGCTACGAGCAGTACTTC.